A selection of T cell receptor beta chains follows, all from one sample in a study of OX40 agonist ivuxolimab in advanced cancers. Sequencing used immunoSEQ multiplex PCR; TCRdb keeps in-frame clones, though not all of them. The top ten hold under 20% of the sample, which has some 64,000 clones, just over 90% seen once. The input for sequencing was CD4+ or CD8+ T cells sorted from blood, taken in a trial of the OX40 agonist ivuxolimab. These receptors were taken from an adult with an advanced solid tumor such as melanoma, head and neck, liver or kidney cancer. The CDR3 runs from the conserved cysteine through the conserved F or W. The D gene is left open where the match is weak. Clone size is stated in some rows and not others, as once, few, many or a class when expanded.

v_gene: TRBV6-1; d_gene: .; len: 18; j_gene: TRBJ1-2; abundance: .; CDR3aa: CASSEAPPLVTPNYGYTF; CDR3nt: TGTGCCAGCAGTGAAGCCCCTCCCCTGGTGACACCTAACTATGGCTACACCTTC
v_gene: TRBV7-9; d_gene: TRBD1; len: 15; j_gene: TRBJ1-2; abundance: .; CDR3aa: CASSFLTGGNYGYTF; CDR3nt: TGTGCCAGCAGCTTTTTGACAGGGGGTAACTATGGCTACACCTTC
v_gene: TRBV6-5; d_gene: .; len: 16; j_gene: TRBJ1-1; abundance: .; CDR3aa: CASSYPPWGEHTEAFF; CDR3nt: TGTGCCAGCAGTTACCCGCCCTGGGGGGAACACACTGAAGCTTTCTTT
v_gene: TRBV7-9; d_gene: .; len: 14; j_gene: TRBJ1-2; abundance: .; CDR3aa: CASSLGQADYGYTF; CDR3nt: TGTGCCAGCAGCTTAGGACAGGCGGACTATGGCTACACCTTC
v_gene: TRBV29-1; d_gene: TRBD1; len: 14; j_gene: TRBJ2-2; abundance: .; CDR3aa: CSVEQGDLSGELFF; CDR3nt: TGCAGCGTCGAACAGGGGGATCTATCCGGGGAGCTGTTTTTT
v_gene: TRBV5-6; d_gene: .; len: 15; j_gene: TRBJ2-3; abundance: .; CDR3aa: CASSFASLSTDTQYF; CDR3nt: TGTGCCAGCAGCTTTGCGAGCTTGAGCACAGATACGCAGTATTTT
v_gene: TRBV10-2; d_gene: .; len: 14; j_gene: TRBJ1-2; abundance: .; CDR3aa: CASSPEGSNYGYTF; CDR3nt: TGCGCCAGCAGTCCGGAGGGTTCTAACTATGGCTACACCTTC
v_gene: TRBV7-9; d_gene: .; len: 14; j_gene: TRBJ1-1; abundance: .; CDR3aa: CASSAQTGNTEAFF; CDR3nt: TGTGCCAGCAGCGCCCAGACAGGTAACACTGAAGCTTTCTTT
v_gene: TRBV27; d_gene: TRBD1; len: 16; j_gene: TRBJ1-4; abundance: .; CDR3aa: CASSITGEGANEKLFF; CDR3nt: TGTGCCAGCAGCATCACAGGGGAAGGTGCTAATGAAAAACTGTTTTTT
v_gene: TRBV25-1; d_gene: TRBD2; len: 16; j_gene: TRBJ2-7; abundance: .; CDR3aa: CASSDPASGGIYEQYF; CDR3nt: TGTGCCAGCAGTGACCCGGCTAGCGGGGGCATCTACGAGCAGTACTTC
v_gene: TRBV4-1; d_gene: .; len: 15; j_gene: TRBJ2-7; abundance: .; CDR3aa: CASSPGPGSSYEQYF; CDR3nt: TGCGCCAGCAGCCCCGGGCCGGGGAGCTCCTACGAGCAGTACTTC
v_gene: TRBV18; d_gene: TRBD1; len: 14; j_gene: TRBJ1-2; abundance: .; CDR3aa: CASSAGQGGYGYTF; CDR3nt: TGTGCCAGCTCAGCGGGACAGGGTGGCTATGGCTACACCTTC
v_gene: TRBV27; d_gene: TRBD1; len: 14; j_gene: TRBJ1-5; abundance: .; CDR3aa: CASKVGQGGQPQHF; CDR3nt: TGTGCCAGCAAGGTCGGACAGGGAGGTCAGCCCCAGCATTTT
v_gene: TRBV4-1; d_gene: TRBD1; len: 14; j_gene: TRBJ1-1; abundance: .; CDR3aa: CASSQPGQGGMSFF; CDR3nt: TGCGCCAGCAGCCAACCCGGACAGGGTGGTATGTCTTTCTTT
v_gene: TRBV10-2; d_gene: TRBD2; len: 15; j_gene: TRBJ2-1; abundance: .; CDR3aa: CASSPGLEAYNEQFF; CDR3nt: TGCGCCAGCAGTCCGGGACTAGAAGCGTACAATGAGCAGTTCTTC
v_gene: TRBV13; d_gene: .; len: 14; j_gene: TRBJ1-2; abundance: .; CDR3aa: CASTTFSYSYGYTF; CDR3nt: TGTGCCAGCACCACTTTCAGCTACTCCTATGGCTACACCTTC
v_gene: TRBV27; d_gene: .; len: 14; j_gene: TRBJ1-4; abundance: .; CDR3aa: CASTNLATNEKLFF; CDR3nt: TGTGCCAGCACCAACCTTGCAACTAATGAAAAACTGTTTTTT
v_gene: TRBV7-8; d_gene: .; len: 13; j_gene: TRBJ2-3; abundance: .; CDR3aa: CASSPMGADTQYF; CDR3nt: TGTGCCAGCAGCCCCATGGGGGCAGATACGCAGTATTTT
v_gene: TRBV13; d_gene: .; len: 17; j_gene: TRBJ2-5; abundance: .; CDR3aa: CASLRRGPEVLSETQYF; CDR3nt: TGTGCCAGCCTCCGGAGAGGGCCTGAGGTTCTATCAGAGACCCAGTACTTC
v_gene: TRBV25-1; d_gene: .; len: 11; j_gene: TRBJ2-6; abundance: .; CDR3aa: CASSGANVLTF; CDR3nt: TGTGCCAGCTCTGGGGCCAACGTCCTGACTTTC
v_gene: TRBV19; d_gene: .; len: 15; j_gene: TRBJ1-4; abundance: .; CDR3aa: CASSIRGAANEKLFF; CDR3nt: TGTGCCAGTAGTATACGGGGGGCAGCTAATGAAAAACTGTTTTTT
v_gene: TRBV19; d_gene: .; len: 17; j_gene: TRBJ1-6; abundance: .; CDR3aa: CASSPPIQGNYNSPLHF; CDR3nt: TGTGCCAGTAGTCCCCCGATACAGGGCAACTATAATTCACCCCTCCACTTT
v_gene: TRBV6-5; d_gene: .; len: 14; j_gene: TRBJ2-2; abundance: .; CDR3aa: CASSRQQDTGELFF; CDR3nt: TGTGCCAGCAGTCGACAGCAAGACACCGGGGAGCTGTTTTTT
v_gene: TRBV9; d_gene: .; len: 15; j_gene: TRBJ2-7; abundance: .; CDR3aa: CASSVAGGASDEQYF; CDR3nt: TGTGCCAGCAGCGTAGCCGGGGGCGCCTCCGACGAGCAGTACTTC
v_gene: TRBV5-6; d_gene: .; len: 16; j_gene: TRBJ1-4; abundance: .; CDR3aa: CASSFDTGFEGEKLFF; CDR3nt: TGTGCCAGCAGCTTTGATACGGGATTCGAGGGCGAAAAACTGTTTTTT
v_gene: TRBV5-6; d_gene: .; len: 13; j_gene: TRBJ2-7; abundance: .; CDR3aa: CASSFGARGEQYF; CDR3nt: TGTGCCAGCAGCTTTGGGGCCCGCGGCGAGCAGTACTTC
v_gene: TRBV5-8; d_gene: TRBD1; len: 14; j_gene: TRBJ1-4; abundance: .; CDR3aa: CASSLQGGNEKLFF; CDR3nt: TGTGCCAGCAGCTTGCAGGGGGGGAATGAAAAACTGTTTTTT
v_gene: TRBV29-1; d_gene: .; len: 14; j_gene: TRBJ2-7; abundance: .; CDR3aa: CSVLGGGNTYEQYF; CDR3nt: TGCAGCGTTTTAGGGGGGGGTAACACCTACGAGCAGTACTTC
v_gene: TRBV7-9; d_gene: .; len: 17; j_gene: TRBJ1-2; abundance: once; CDR3aa: CASSQWVPGERNYGYTF; CDR3nt: TGTGCCAGCAGCCAGTGGGTCCCCGGGGAGCGGAACTATGGCTACACCTTC
v_gene: TRBV6-1; d_gene: TRBD2; len: 16; j_gene: TRBJ2-7; abundance: .; CDR3aa: CASSEDTSGGSYEQYF; CDR3nt: TGTGCCAGCAGTGAAGATACTAGCGGGGGCTCCTACGAGCAGTACTTC
v_gene: TRBV6-4; d_gene: TRBD2; len: 14; j_gene: TRBJ2-1; abundance: .; CDR3aa: CASSPGTIYNEQFF; CDR3nt: TGTGCCAGCAGTCCAGGGACTATCTACAATGAGCAGTTCTTC
v_gene: TRBV29-1; d_gene: .; len: 12; j_gene: TRBJ2-2; abundance: once; CDR3aa: CSVYRDTGELFF; CDR3nt: TGCAGCGTTTACAGGGATACCGGGGAGCTGTTTTTT
v_gene: TRBV6-5; d_gene: .; len: 13; j_gene: TRBJ1-2; abundance: .; CDR3aa: CASSYGQIYGYTF; CDR3nt: TGTGCCAGCAGTTACGGGCAGATCTATGGCTACACCTTC
v_gene: TRBV7-9; d_gene: .; len: 13; j_gene: TRBJ2-7; abundance: .; CDR3aa: CAYEDSVTYEQYF; CDR3nt: TGTGCATACGAGGACAGCGTTACCTACGAGCAGTACTTC
v_gene: TRBV9; d_gene: .; len: 17; j_gene: TRBJ1-6; abundance: .; CDR3aa: CASSGSEGRGNANPLHF; CDR3nt: TGTGCCAGCAGCGGATCGGAAGGACGTGGGAACGCGAACCCCCTCCACTTT
v_gene: TRBV9; d_gene: .; len: 14; j_gene: TRBJ1-5; abundance: .; CDR3aa: CASSGGQGHQPQHF; CDR3nt: TGTGCCAGCAGCGGTGGGCAGGGGCATCAGCCCCAGCATTTT
v_gene: TRBV2; d_gene: .; len: 13; j_gene: TRBJ2-7; abundance: many; CDR3aa: CASSERHNLEQYF; CDR3nt: TGTGCCAGCAGTGAGAGGCATAATCTCGAGCAGTACTTC
v_gene: TRBV7-7; d_gene: .; len: 15; j_gene: TRBJ2-5; abundance: .; CDR3aa: CASSLAWGRQETQYF; CDR3nt: TGTGCTAGCAGCTTAGCGTGGGGACGTCAAGAGACCCAGTACTTC
v_gene: TRBV9; d_gene: .; len: 11; j_gene: TRBJ2-7; abundance: .; CDR3aa: CASSSGVEQYF; CDR3nt: TGTGCCAGCAGCTCAGGGGTCGAGCAGTACTTC
v_gene: TRBV5-6; d_gene: .; len: 15; j_gene: TRBJ1-1; abundance: .; CDR3aa: CASSLEGGMNTEAFF; CDR3nt: TGTGCCAGCAGCTTGGAGGGAGGCATGAACACTGAAGCTTTCTTT
v_gene: TRBV30; d_gene: .; len: 14; j_gene: TRBJ2-1; abundance: .; CDR3aa: CAWSVPGSYNEQFF; CDR3nt: TGTGCCTGGAGTGTTCCCGGATCCTACAATGAGCAGTTCTTC
v_gene: TRBV2; d_gene: TRBD2; len: 14; j_gene: TRBJ2-7; abundance: .; CDR3aa: CAILYLAGDYEQYF; CDR3nt: TGTGCCATCCTCTATCTAGCGGGGGACTACGAGCAGTACTTC
v_gene: TRBV27; d_gene: .; len: 14; j_gene: TRBJ1-5; abundance: .; CDR3aa: CASSYINSNQPQHF; CDR3nt: TGTGCCAGCAGTTACATAAATAGCAATCAGCCCCAGCATTTT
v_gene: TRBV9; d_gene: TRBD1; len: 17; j_gene: TRBJ1-1; abundance: .; CDR3aa: CASSSIPETGTNTEAFF; CDR3nt: TGTGCCAGCAGCTCAATACCTGAGACAGGGACCAACACTGAAGCTTTCTTT
v_gene: TRBV7-9; d_gene: .; len: 15; j_gene: TRBJ2-1; abundance: .; CDR3aa: CASSLVSSAYNEQFF; CDR3nt: TGTGCCAGCAGCTTAGTTAGTTCGGCCTACAATGAGCAGTTCTTC
v_gene: TRBV27; d_gene: .; len: 13; j_gene: TRBJ2-5; abundance: .; CDR3aa: CASSNSGRLTQYF; CDR3nt: TGTGCCAGCAGTAACTCGGGACGTTTGACCCAGTACTTC